Shown below are 18 T cell receptor beta chains from a single sample sequenced in a study of cytomegalovirus exposure and HLA in healthy donors. The PCR employed 60 Vbeta primers together with 13 Jbeta primers. Profiled with immunoSEQ multiplex PCR; TCRdb holds only in-frame clones, not every one. Of 100,000 to 150,000 clones listed, around 74% are singletons. The sample comprised PBMCs. These receptors all come from a woman in her fifties or sixties in good health and CMV-seropositive.

The chain joins TRBV2 to TRBJ2-1; 9 nucleotides line up with TRBD1. Unmatched junction bases numbered 17, after V lost 8 bases and J lost 12 bases. CDR1 and CDR2 from the germline V gene are SNHLY and FYNNEI. The CDR3 has 15 residues. The CDR3 here is CASLATGGTLKGQFF. In DNA form, the CDR3 reads TGTGCCAGCTTGGCGACAGGGGGGACCCTGAAGGGGCAGTTCTTC.

This clone came up a few times. V is TRBV5-1 and J is TRBJ2-7, with a weak D call TRBD2 (7 bases). Trimming took off 0 bases at V and 6 bases at J, with 13 bases between the two ends. This CDR3 comprises 14 residues. Germline assignment: CDR1 SGHRS and CDR2 YFSETQ. Here the CDR3 DNA reads TGCGCCAGCAGCTTGGTAGGGGGGGGTAGCGAGCAGTACTTC. It specifies CASSLVGGGSEQYF.

A note on this clone: The same CDR3 arises from other DNA sequences in this sample as well. This rearrangement joins TRBV5-4 to TRBJ2-3; 8 nucleotides line up with TRBD2. V shed 0 bases, J shed 2 bases, and the junction held 5 bases outside the gene matches. The germline CDR1 and CDR2 sequences are SGHNT and YYREEE (reference sequence). The CDR3 covers 16 residues. DNA for the CDR3: TGTGCCAGCAGCTTGGCCCCGGGGGGGATCACAGATACGCAGTATTTT. Translating gives CASSLAPGGITDTQYF.

The rearrangement joins TRBV7-8 to TRBJ2-5; D perhaps matches TRBD1 (6 bases). Trimming removed 7 bases at V and 2 bases at J, with 20 bases between. Germline CDR1 SGHVS, CDR2 FQNEAQ. CDR3 length: 16 amino acids. The CDR3 loop reads CASTPLLRQEQETQYF. CDR3 bases: TGTGCCAGCACCCCCCTGCTACGACAGGAGCAAGAGACCCAGTACTTC. Variable domain in full (rest from reference TRBV7-8 and TRBJ2-5): GAGVSQSPRYKVAKRGQDVALRCDPISGHVSLFWYQQALGQGPEFLTYFQNEAQLDKSGLPSDRFFAERPEGSVSTLKIQRTQQEDSAVYLCASTPLLRQEQETQYFGPGTRLLVL.

This clone was detected once. V and J are TRBV29-1 and TRBJ2-5; TRBD1 matches 8 bases. The end of the DNA aligns better with TRBJ2-7, so the J call may be wrong. The CDR3 totals 14 residues. Germline V gives CDR1 SQVTM, CDR2 ANQGSEA. The CDR3 nucleotides are TGCAGCGCTGGCAGACAGGGGCCCTCCTACGAGCAGTACTTC. Residues: CSAGRQGPSYEQYF.

The sample holds a few counts of this clone. The chain recombines TRBV18 with TRBJ2-1; TRBD1 matches 10 bases. Germline trimming cut 6 bases from V and 2 bases from J; bases unmatched to any gene: 4. The CDR3 spans 15 residues. CDR1 KGHSH and CDR2 LQKENI come from the germline V gene. CDR3 sequence: CASSPGTGAYNEQFF. In DNA, the CDR3 is TGTGCCAGCTCCCCCGGGACAGGGGCCTACAATGAGCAGTTCTTC.

The chain links TRBV6-4 to TRBJ2-1; 11 bases are shared with TRBD2. Losses at the gene ends were 2 bases for V and 6 bases for J; bases not matched to a gene: 0. The CDR3 consists of 14 residues. The germline V gene encodes CDR1 MRHNA and CDR2 SNTAGT. The CDR3 DNA follows: TGTGCCAGCAGTGACCTAGCGGGGGGCAATGAGCAGTTCTTC. This encodes CASSDLAGGNEQFF.

V is TRBV7-2 and J is TRBJ2-7; D is unresolved. Germline-derived CDR1 and CDR2 are SGHTA and FQGNSA. The CDR3 has 12 residues. The germline V and J ends were trimmed by 5 bases and 1 base, with 6 bases remaining between them. Written as DNA, the CDR3 is TGTGCCAGCAGCCCGGGTTCCTACGAGCAGTACTTC. It is translated as CASSPGSYEQYF.

The V and J genes are TRBV4-3 and TRBJ2-5, with D hard to call. CDR1 and CDR2 (germline): LGHNA, YSLEER. This CDR3 contains 17 residues. V lost 4 bases and J lost 2, with 20 bases in between. The CDR3 nucleotides read TGCGCCAGCAGCCCTAACCCCCTCTCGAACGCTCAAGAGACCCAGTACTTC. Translating gives CASSPNPLSNAQETQYF.

The chain couples TRBV4-1 to TRBJ2-7; 7 bases align to TRBD1. The V gene's germline CDR1 is MGHRA and CDR2 YSYEKL. This CDR3 has 15 residues. The V gene end was trimmed by 4 bases and the J gene end by 0 bases; junction bases not matched to a gene: 6. CDR3 in DNA: TGCGCCAGCAGCCTATCCGGGACAGTCTCCTACGAGCAGTACTTC. Amino acid sequence: CASSLSGTVSYEQYF.

This chain links TRBV7-8 with TRBJ2-7, with a possible D match to TRBD1 (6 bases). The CDR3 totals 13 residues. From germline, CDR1 is SGHVS and CDR2 FQNEAQ. V gave up 4 bases and J gave up 7 bases, with 14 bases separating them. CDR3 in amino acids: CASSSGGHGEQYF. The CDR3 DNA follows: TGTGCCAGCAGCTCTGGGGGCCACGGAGAGCAGTACTTC.

V gene TRBV25-1 combines with J gene TRBJ1-4, with 9 bases that match TRBD1. The CDR3 loop spans 14 amino acids. The trim removed 8 bases at V and 7 bases at J, leaving 8 bases unmatched. The germline gives CDR1 MGHDK, CDR2 SYGVNS. In nucleotides, the CDR3 is TGTGCCAGCGCCTCCGGGACAGGGATTGAAAAACTGTTTTTT. Encoded protein: CASASGTGIEKLFF.

This chain links TRBV6-4 with TRBJ2-3; no firm D call. Per germline, CDR1 MRHNA and CDR2 SNTAGT. The CDR3 loop spans 14 amino acids. V dropped 0 bases and J dropped 2 bases, with 6 bases sitting between them. The CDR3 here is CASSDSRDTDTQYF. For the CDR3, the DNA is TGTGCCAGCAGTGACTCGCGCGACACAGATACGCAGTATTTT.

The chain carries TRBV2 and TRBJ2-3; a weak D match, TRBD2 (5 bases). CDR1 SNHLY and CDR2 FYNNEI come from the germline V gene. The CDR3 has 17 residues. With 8 bases removed from V and 6 bases from J, the gap between germline ends came to 27 bases. CDR3 region: CASSKGILLRTGDTQYF. The CDR3 DNA reads TGTGCCAGCTCCAAGGGCATACTCCTGAGAACGGGGGATACGCAGTATTTT. Filled out from reference TRBV2 and TRBJ2-3, the complete variable domain reads EPEVTQTPSHQVTQMGQEVILRCVPISNHLYFYWYRQILGQKVEFLVSFYNNEISEKSEIFDDQFSVERPDGSNFTLKIRSTKLEDSAMYFCASSKGILLRTGDTQYFGPGTRLTVL.

With regard to this clone: Its ends do not fully match the called genes, so a read error is possible. The rearrangement uses TRBV2 and TRBJ1-2, with 10 bases aligning to TRBD1. This CDR3 comprises 16 residues. Germline-derived CDR1 and CDR2 are SNHLY and FYNNEI. CDR3 DNA sequence: TGTGCCCGCAGCAGTATCGGGACAGGGGTGAACTATGGCTACACCTTC. Protein sequence: CARSSIGTGVNYGYTF.

The J gene is TRBJ1-5, the V gene TRBV6-5; a weak D match, TRBD1 (5 bases). The CDR3 covers 13 residues. Germline CDR1 reads MNHEY; CDR2 reads SVGAGI. V lost 3 bases, J lost 6 bases, and 9 bases lay in between. DNA for the CDR3: TGTGCCAGCAGTTATAGTAGGGGTCAGCCCCAGCATTTT. Protein: CASSYSRGQPQHF.

Comment on this clone: Other nucleotide sequences in the sample specify the same CDR3. The rearrangement links TRBV12-5 to TRBJ1-1; maybe TRBD1 (6 bases). The CDR3 covers 13 residues. With 6 bases removed from V and 5 bases from J, the gap between germline ends came to 13 bases. Germline CDR1 reads LGHNT; CDR2 reads FRNRAP. CDR3 sequence: CASGLEGGTEAFF. As DNA, the CDR3 is TGTGCTAGTGGACTGGAAGGGGGAACTGAAGCTTTCTTT.

The rearrangement links TRBV11-2 to TRBJ2-1; tentative D call: TRBD2 (7 bases). The CDR3 is made up of 15 amino acids. CDR1 and CDR2 from the germline V gene are SGHAT and FQNNGV. V was trimmed by 7 bases and J by 4 bases, leaving 17 bases between them. CDR3 loop: CASNRGAGQYNEQFF. The CDR3 nucleotides are TGTGCCAGCAATCGGGGGGCAGGCCAATACAATGAGCAGTTCTTC.